The rows below give T cell receptor beta chains drawn from one sample of a study of blood T cell repertoires in COVID-19. Profiled with immunoSEQ multiplex PCR; TCRdb holds only in-frame clones, not every one. Seen here are more than 150,000 clones, approximately 84% observed once, and the top ten hold approximately 7.3%. The specimen sequenced was peripheral blood. The receptor source for this set is a human donor in a cohort sampled during active COVID-19. CDR3s leave out the opening cysteine and the closing phenylalanine or tryptophan.

13,TRBJ1-5,TRBV7-2,ASSLSGGPDQPQH
14,TRBJ2-2,TRBV5-6,ASSFGQSGYPGELF
11,TRBJ2-7,TRBV11-1,ASSLDSSYEQY
12,TRBJ1-1,TRBV13,ASSLGRGRVEAF
14,TRBJ2-3,TRBV5-4,ASSFQAGDLTDTQY
11,TRBJ2-7,TRBV5-6,ASTDRSSYEQY
10,TRBJ2-7,TRBV7-8,ASSPAGAEQY
13,TRBJ2-7,TRBV6-5,ASSYSIQGSYEQY
14,TRBJ2-7,TRBV14,ASSQEAGVPLLEQY
12,TRBJ1-2,TRBV9,ASSGLGTGDGYT
10,TRBJ2-7,TRBV5-6,ASSLVSVEQY
14,TRBJ1-2,TRBV27,ASSSLPGGSEYGYT